Following are 9 T cell receptor beta chains from one sample sequenced in a study of T cell responses to AZD1222 COVID-19 vaccine. TCRdb keeps only in-frame clones here, not all; method: immunoSEQ multiplex PCR. Of about 130,000 clones in the sample, roughly 86% were seen once. This specimen consisted of peripheral blood, obtained 28 days after the second AZD1222 dose. The origin of the receptors is an adult who received the AZD1222 COVID-19 vaccine.

This clone has more than one count but fewer than ten. The chain carries TRBV5-1 and TRBJ1-4; possible D gene TRBD1, 6 bases. CDR1 is SGHRS and CDR2 is YFSETQ in the germline V gene. The length of the CDR3 is 15 residues. Trimming stripped 4 bases from V and 7 bases from J, with 17 bases between. DNA for the CDR3: TGCGCCAGCAGCCCCGCAGGGGATCCTGGTGAAAAACTGTTTTTT. Amino acid sequence: CASSPAGDPGEKLFF.

This clone was found once. This chain uses TRBV2 with TRBJ1-2, with TRBD1 matching over 9 bases. The CDR3 covers 18 residues. The germline V gene encodes CDR1 SNHLY and CDR2 FYNNEI. Trimming cost V 5 bases and J 5 bases; bases outside gene matches: 18. CDR3 sequence (DNA): TGTGCCAGCAGTCCCCAGTTTCCGGACAGGGGAAGAGTGTATGGCTACACCTTC. Translated: CASSPQFPDRGRVYGYTF.

This clone was observed once. The chain couples TRBV2 to TRBJ2-7, with 12 bases identical to TRBD1. CDR3 size: 15 residues. The ends lost 6 bases at V and 4 bases at J; junction bases unmatched: 7. Germline CDR1 is SNHLY and CDR2 is FYNNEI. Here the CDR3 reads CASSSGTGGLYEQYF. The CDR3 coding sequence is TGTGCCAGCAGCTCCGGGACAGGGGGCCTGTACGAGCAGTACTTC. The full variable domain, completed using reference TRBV2 and TRBJ2-7, is EPEVTQTPSHQVTQMGQEVILRCVPISNHLYFYWYRQILGQKVEFLVSFYNNEISEKSEIFDDQFSVERPDGSNFTLKIRSTKLEDSAMYFCASSSGTGGLYEQYFGPGTRLTVT.

The chain is built from TRBV6-6 and TRBJ1-4, with 7 bases matching TRBD1. This CDR3 has 15 residues. Germline V gives CDR1 MNHNY, CDR2 SVGAGI (reference sequence). Trimming at V came to 6 bases and at J to 6 bases, leaving 10 bases not matched to a gene. Here the CDR3 reads CASRSSDRDHEKLFF. CDR3 coding DNA: TGTGCCAGCAGGTCGTCAGACAGGGACCATGAAAAACTGTTTTTT.

CDR3 region: CASSRRLAGETQYF. CDR3 bases: TGTGCCAGCAGCCGCAGACTAGCCGGGGAGACCCAGTACTTC. J is TRBJ2-5 and V is TRBV9, with 7 bases matching TRBD2. Germline CDR1 is SGDLS and CDR2 is YYNGEE. The CDR3 has 14 residues. Trimming took 4 bases from V and 5 from J; bases not matched to a gene: 8.

This chain connects TRBV18 to TRBJ1-2, with 8 positions matching TRBD1. Germline values: CDR1 KGHSH, CDR2 LQKENI. The CDR3 sequence is 13 residues long. J gave up 6 bases and V 4 bases, and 4 bases lay outside the gene matches. CDR3 bases: TGTGCCAGCTCACTTTCGACAGGGGATGGCTACACCTTC. Its translation is CASSLSTGDGYTF.

The V and J genes are TRBV4-2 and TRBJ2-6; TRBD2 might be the D (5 bases). The V end lost 0 bases, the J end lost 7 bases, and 13 bases lay between the germline ends. The CDR3 runs 16 residues. Per germline, CDR1 LGHNA and CDR2 YNFKEQ. In nucleotides, the CDR3 is TGTGCCAGCAGCCAAGATTCCGGACTTGGCGCCAACGTCCTGACTTTC. It specifies CASSQDSGLGANVLTF.

This clone was counted a single time. The chain links TRBV7-9 to TRBJ1-3, with D tentatively TRBD1 (5 bases). This CDR3 is 14 amino acids long. Germline CDR1 and CDR2: SEHNR and FQNEAQ (reference sequence). With 4 bases removed from V and 2 bases from J, the gap between germline ends came to 9 bases. CDR3 protein: CASSSPGAGNTIYF. The CDR3 DNA reads TGTGCCAGCAGCTCGCCGGGGGCTGGAAACACCATATATTTT.

CDR3 DNA: TGTGCCACCAGCAACTACGGCAGGCTTGTCACCGGGGAGCTGTTTTTT. It yields the protein CATSNYGRLVTGELFF. The chain joins TRBV15 to TRBJ2-2; D unclear. CDR1 is LNHNV and CDR2 is YYDKDF in the germline V gene (reference sequence). This CDR3 has 16 residues. V gave up 4 bases and J gave up 4 bases, with 16 bases separating them.